These 21 T cell receptor beta chains originate from one sample sequenced in a study of CD8+CD57+ T cells in acquired aplastic anemia. CDR3 and TCR beta VDJ profiling relied on a genomic DNA template. TCRdb ran MiXCR on the reads and lists one entry per CDR3 protein. The table lists some 130,000 distinct CDR3 sequences, approximately 41% of them singletons, with 8.4% in the top ten. Sequenced material: sorted CD4+, CD8+, or CD8+CD57+ T cells (not recorded which) from PBMCs. These receptor sequences come from a human donor in good health, serving as a control.

V and J are TRBV19 and TRBJ2-3; D is unresolved. Trimming pared 1 base from V and 0 bases from J, leaving 20 bases between. Germline V gives CDR1 LNHDA, CDR2 SQIVND (reference sequence). The CDR3 has 19 residues. The CDR3 nucleotides are TGTGCCAGTAGTATAGTCACAAGTAACAGCGCGCTTAGCACAGATACGCAGTATTTT. Translation gives CASSIVTSNSALSTDTQYF.

The gene calls are TRBV29-1 and TRBJ1-2, with TRBD1 identical over 7 bases. The V gene end was trimmed by 6 bases and the J gene end by 7 bases; junction bases not matched to a gene: 14. In germline, CDR1 is SQVTM, CDR2 ANQGSEA. The CDR3 contains 14 residues. CDR3 amino acids: CSVGTIRGPVGYTF. The DNA for the CDR3 is TGCAGCGTCGGAACGATAAGGGGGCCGGTTGGCTACACCTTC.

This clonotype has at least ten counts. The chain joins TRBV5-5 to TRBJ1-1; no clear D. The CDR3 loop spans 15 amino acids. CDR1 SGHKS and CDR2 YYEKEE come from the germline V gene (reference sequence). Trimming shortened V by 1 base and J by 5 bases, and 15 bases separated the two germline ends. The CDR3 sequence: CASSLSSLSGTEAFF. CDR3 sequence (DNA): TGTGCCAGCAGCTTGAGCAGCCTCTCGGGGACTGAAGCTTTCTTT.

The chain carries TRBV5-1 and TRBJ2-7; D gene unclear. This CDR3 region has 15 residues. V was pared by 0 bases and J by 4 bases, with 14 bases between. Germline CDR1 SGHRS, CDR2 YFSETQ. The CDR3, as DNA: TGCGCCAGCAGCTTGGTTGCGACAATGGGATACGAGCAGTACTTC. Protein sequence: CASSLVATMGYEQYF.

The V and J genes are TRBV18 and TRBJ2-1, with TRBD2 matching over 7 bases. The CDR3 is made up of 19 amino acids. The V and J ends lost 4 bases and 3 bases, in that order; junction bases with no gene match: 18. Germline V lookup: CDR1 KGHSH, CDR2 LQKENI. This chain's CDR3 is CASSHGGRQRRIVYNEQFF. Here the CDR3 DNA reads TGTGCCAGCTCACACGGGGGGAGGCAGAGGCGCATAGTCTACAATGAGCAGTTCTTC. The whole variable domain, remainder taken from reference TRBV18 and TRBJ2-1, is NAGVMQNPRHLVRRRGQEARLRCSPMKGHSHVYWYRQLPEEGLKFMVYLQKENIIDESGMPKERFSAEFPKEGPSILRIQQVVRGDSAAYFCASSHGGRQRRIVYNEQFFGPGTRLTVL.

On this clonotype: A much larger clone sits a single nucleotide away, making a read error possible. V and J are TRBV3-1 and TRBJ2-1; unclear D gene. This CDR3 region has 11 residues. Germline V gives CDR1 LGHDT, CDR2 YNNKEL (reference sequence). CDR3 loop: CASGQSSRAFF. Here the CDR3 DNA reads TGTGCCAGCGGCCAAAGCAGTCGTGCGTTCTTC.

At least ten counts were recorded for this clonotype. The chain employs TRBV30 and TRBJ1-1; D gene unclear. V lost 1 base, J lost 11 bases, and 11 bases lay in between. CDR3 length: 11 amino acids. From germline, CDR1 is GTSNPN and CDR2 SVGIG (reference sequence). The CDR3 DNA sequence: TGTGCCTGGAGTGCCGAGGGAGTCGCTTTCTTT. Encoded protein: CAWSAEGVAFF.

CDR3 protein: CASSQGTYEQYF. The DNA for the CDR3 is TGTGCCAGCTCCCAGGGCACCTACGAGCAGTACTTC. The J gene is TRBJ2-7, the V gene TRBV7-2, with D possibly TRBD1 on 5 matching bases. Trimming left V 8 bases short and J 2 bases short, with 10 bases between. The CDR3 is made up of 12 amino acids. Germline V gene data show CDR1 as SGHTA and CDR2 as FQGNSA.

The chain is built from TRBV10-1 and TRBJ2-7; TRBD1 aligns across 7 bases. This CDR3 is built from 14 residues. Germline-derived CDR1 and CDR2 are WNHNN and SYGVQD (reference sequence). With 0 bases clipped from V and 4 bases from J, the junction kept 3 bases outside the gene matches. The DNA for the CDR3 is TGCGCCAGCAGTGAGTCGGGACAGCTTTACGAGCAGTACTTC. This codes for CASSESGQLYEQYF.

The table lists this clonotype with many counts. The chain combines TRBV12-3 or TRBV12-4 with TRBJ1-4, with 7 bases matching TRBD1. The CDR3 length is 15 residues. The V gene end was trimmed by 4 bases and the J gene end by 12 bases; junction bases not matched to a gene: 14. CDR3 coding DNA: TGTGCCAGCAGTTCAAACGGGGACAGACCTAGGCAACTGTTTTTT. Its translation is CASSSNGDRPRQLFF.

The rearrangement links TRBV10-3 to TRBJ1-1; no firm D call. The CDR3 length is 13 residues. Between the trimmed V and J ends, which lost 11 bases and 1 base, there was a span of 14 bases. In germline, CDR1 is ENHRY, CDR2 SYGVKD. The CDR3 region is CAVLASENTEAFF. The CDR3 coding sequence is TGTGCCGTCCTGGCGTCTGAGAACACTGAAGCTTTCTTT.

The genes are TRBV7-2 and TRBJ2-7; D is unclear. Trimming took off 3 bases at V and 0 bases at J, with 9 bases between the two ends. From germline, CDR1 is SGHTA and CDR2 FQGNSA. This CDR3 comprises 14 residues. The CDR3 is CASSLVTDSYEQYF. The CDR3 nucleotides are TGTGCCAGCAGCTTGGTGACGGACTCCTACGAGCAGTACTTC.

This rearrangement joins TRBV19 to TRBJ1-5; D possibly corresponds to TRBD1 (6 bases). This CDR3 contains 15 residues. Germline V CDR1 and CDR2: LNHDA, SQIVND (reference sequence). V was trimmed by 5 bases and J by 2 bases, leaving 13 bases between them. The CDR3 here is CASSDTGKGNQPQHF. Written as DNA, the CDR3 is TGTGCCAGTAGTGATACAGGGAAGGGCAATCAGCCCCAGCATTTT.

This clonotype was found many times. This CDR3 is CASSLNEGQGHGELFF. The CDR3 DNA reads TGTGCCAGCAGCTTAAATGAGGGACAGGGTCACGGGGAGCTGTTTTTT. This chain links TRBV7-9 with TRBJ2-2; 9 bases line up with TRBD1. The junction had 8 bases not matched to a gene; V was cut back by 2 bases and J by 7 bases. The CDR3 contains 16 residues. The V gene's germline CDR1 is SEHNR and CDR2 FQNEAQ (reference sequence).

The chain uses TRBV25-1 and TRBJ2-1; D is ambiguous. The CDR3 length is 14 residues. Trimming left V 2 bases short and J 10 bases short, with 15 bases between. Germline V CDR1 and CDR2: MGHDK, SYGVNS. The CDR3 nucleotides are TGTGCCAGCAGTGAAAGTCGTCGGGTCTCCGAGCAGTTCTTC. Translating it yields CASSESRRVSEQFF.

This clonotype occurred many times. The V gene is TRBV11-3, the J gene TRBJ2-5, with 9 bases that match TRBD1. Germline V CDR1 and CDR2: SGHNT, YENEEA. V dropped 5 bases and J dropped 5; count of bases not matched to a gene: 6. This CDR3 comprises 14 residues. The CDR3 DNA reads TGTGCCAGCAGCCAGGGACAGGGTGGCGAGACCCAGTACTTC. This translates into CASSQGQGGETQYF.

This clonotype showed up many times. The chain couples TRBV3-1 to TRBJ1-1; perhaps TRBD1 as D (5 bases). Between the trimmed V and J ends, which lost 7 bases and 1 base, there was a span of 13 bases. Germline loops: CDR1 LGHDT, CDR2 YNNKEL (reference sequence). This CDR3 contains 14 residues. CDR3 in amino acids: CASKKEGRNTEAFF. The CDR3 bases are TGTGCCAGCAAGAAGGAGGGGAGGAACACTGAAGCTTTCTTT.

The count of this clonotype is one. The chain recombines TRBV2 with TRBJ2-5; 8 nucleotides match TRBD2. The CDR3 consists of 15 residues. The V gene's germline CDR1 is SNHLY and CDR2 FYNNEI. V shed 5 bases, J shed 4 bases, and the junction held 9 bases outside the gene matches. CDR3 sequence: CASSLQAGVGETQYF. The CDR3 nucleotides are TGTGCCAGCAGTCTACAAGCGGGAGTCGGAGAGACCCAGTACTTC.

At least ten counts were recorded for this clonotype. The chain recombines TRBV29-1 with TRBJ2-5; the D gene is possibly TRBD1 (6 bases). The germline CDR1 and CDR2 sequences are SQVTM and ANQGSEA. The CDR3 extends over 14 amino acids. V was cut by 1 base and J by 5 bases, with 14 bases left in between. The CDR3 nucleotides are TGCAGCGTTGAAGGGGGGCCAGTCGAGGAGACCCAGTACTTC. Its translation is CSVEGGPVEETQYF.

V is TRBV25-1 and J is TRBJ1-6; D uncertain. The CDR3 loop spans 12 amino acids. Per germline, CDR1 MGHDK and CDR2 SYGVNS. V was pared by 1 base and J by 8 bases, with 3 bases between. CDR3 amino acids: CASSEWYSPLHF. The CDR3 DNA reads TGTGCCAGCAGTGAATGGTATTCACCCCTCCACTTT.

The chain couples TRBV10-3 to TRBJ2-5; 8 bases are shared with TRBD2. The junction had 10 bases not matched to a gene; V was cut back by 6 bases and J by 4 bases. CDR3 size: 15 residues. Germline V CDR1 and CDR2: ENHRY, SYGVKD. CDR3 DNA: TGTGCCATCAGGCCGGGACTAGAGCCCACAGAGACCCAGTACTTC. This encodes CAIRPGLEPTETQYF.